This T cell receptor beta chain was recorded in a study of graft-versus-host responses after intestinal transplantation. Across the study: Recipients were all induced with anti-thymocyte globulin, then given tacrolimus and steroids for 2 to 4 years.

The germline V gene has CDR1 MNHNS and CDR2 SASEGT. V was cut by 1 base and J by 0 bases, with 13 bases left in between. CDR3 length: 17 residues. The protocol was immunoSEQ multiplex PCR, while the TCRdb copy is restricted to in-frame clones and leaves out a portion. There are about 90,000 clones in the sample; around 93% occur only once, and approximately 0.19% lies in the top ten. Worth noting for this clone: The antigen is unknown.

This TCR was recovered from a human donor who was the organ donor for an intestinal transplant. Source: unstimulated CD4+ T cells sorted from spleen or lymph node cells, taken before transplant. J is TRBJ1-5 and V is TRBV6-1, with D hard to call. The chain's CDR3 is CASSEDPGPSSNQPQHF. The CDR3 bases are TGTGCCAGCAGTGAAGATCCAGGACCGAGTAGCAATCAGCCCCAGCATTTT.